This T cell receptor (beta chain) was recorded in a study of blood T cell repertoires in COVID-19. Generated by immunoSEQ multiplex PCR, the TCRdb table keeps only in-frame clones and is missing some. The sample holds over 250,000 clones; around 89% are singletons and the top ten take over 4%. There are 15 residues in the CDR3. CDR1 and CDR2 from the germline V gene are GTSNPN and SVGIG (reference sequence). V was pared by 0 bases and J by 3 bases, with 6 bases of the junction left unmatched. Sequenced sample: peripheral blood. This clonotype was sampled from a man aged 60 to 69 who had recovered from COVID-19. The chain is built from TRBV30 and TRBJ2-7; 9 bases are a match to TRBD2. In nucleotides, the CDR3 is TGTGCCTGGAGTGTAGTCCAGCGGGGGGACTACGAGCAGTACTTC. Translating it yields CAWSVVQRGDYEQYF.